The next 17 T cell receptor beta chains were all read from a single sample in a study of radiotherapy plus CTLA-4 blockade in lung cancer. The protocol was immunoSEQ multiplex PCR, while the TCRdb copy is restricted to in-frame clones and leaves out a portion. This table holds around 72,000 clones, roughly 80% found once. The sample consisted of peripheral blood, taken from a patient treated with radiotherapy plus ipilimumab. The origin of the receptors is a human donor with non-small cell lung cancer who had a complete response to radiotherapy plus ipilimumab.

The rearrangement joins TRBV12-5 to TRBJ2-5; D not resolved. Germline V gives CDR1 LGHNT, CDR2 FRNRAP. The V end was cut by 1 base, the J end by 2 bases, with 8 bases between. The CDR3 has 14 amino acids. The DNA of the CDR3 is TGTGCTAGTGGTTTGGGTAACCGGCAAGAGACCCAGTACTTC. Amino acid sequence: CASGLGNRQETQYF.

The chain links TRBV5-4 to TRBJ1-2; D may be TRBD1 (5 bases). Between the trimmed V and J ends, which lost 0 bases and 4 bases, there was a span of 10 bases. This CDR3 has 14 amino acids. Germline values: CDR1 SGHNT, CDR2 YYREEE (reference sequence). This chain's CDR3 is CASSLGGVLYGYTF. CDR3 in DNA: TGTGCCAGCAGCTTGGGGGGCGTCCTCTATGGCTACACCTTC. The full variable domain, rest sourced from reference TRBV5-4 and TRBJ1-2, is ETGVTQSPTHLIKTRGQQVTLRCSSQSGHNTVSWYQQALGQGPQFIFQYYREEENGRGNFPPRFSGLQFPNYSSELNVNALELDDSALYLCASSLGGVLYGYTFGSGTRLTVV.

The chain links TRBV4-1 to TRBJ2-1; D is perhaps TRBD2 (5 bases). Deletions cut 1 base from V and 5 bases from J, with 9 bases between. The germline V gene encodes CDR1 MGHRA and CDR2 YSYEKL. The CDR3 extends over 14 amino acids. CDR3 sequence (DNA): TGCGCCAGCAGCCAAGCGGGGTTCAACAATGAGCAGTTCTTC. Translating it yields CASSQAGFNNEQFF.

This chain uses TRBV28 with TRBJ1-4; D is unresolved. Germline V gene sequence: CDR1 MDHEN, CDR2 SYDVKM. The V end was cut by 8 bases, the J end by 2 bases, with 6 bases between. This CDR3 region has 12 residues. The CDR3 loop reads CASGPTNEKLFF. The DNA for the CDR3 is TGTGCCAGCGGTCCGACTAATGAAAAACTGTTTTTT.

The chain joins TRBV5-6 to TRBJ2-7, with D possibly TRBD2 on 5 matching bases. The V end lost 4 bases, the J end lost 6 bases, and 20 bases lay between the germline ends. The CDR3 contains 15 residues. Germline-derived CDR1 and CDR2 are SGHDT and YYEEEE. The CDR3 here is CASSLSGWWSGEQYV. In DNA form, the CDR3 reads TGTGCCAGCAGCCTGAGCGGCTGGTGGTCTGGCGAGCAGTACGTC.

The genes are TRBV18 and TRBJ1-1; 8 bases fit TRBD1. J gave up 4 bases and V 5 bases, and 6 bases lay outside the gene matches. CDR3 length: 14 amino acids. Germline-derived CDR1 and CDR2 are KGHSH and LQKENI. The CDR3 is CASSSYTGGTEAFF. For the CDR3, the DNA is TGTGCCAGCTCATCTTACACAGGGGGCACTGAAGCTTTCTTT.

J is TRBJ2-1 and V is TRBV9, with D uncertain. The V gene's germline CDR1 is SGDLS and CDR2 YYNGEE. V was pared by 3 bases and J by 3 bases, with 13 bases between. CDR3 size: 15 residues. The CDR3 reads CASSALGGDYNEQFF. DNA for the CDR3: TGTGCCAGCAGCGCTTTAGGTGGGGACTACAATGAGCAGTTCTTC.

The rearrangement uses TRBV19 and TRBJ1-2; perhaps TRBD1 as D (6 bases). CDR1 is LNHDA, CDR2 SQIVND, per germline (reference sequence). The CDR3 extends over 15 amino acids. V gave up 5 bases and J gave up 0 bases, with 13 bases separating them. DNA for the CDR3: TGTGCCAGTAGTCCACAGGGCTATTCTAACTATGGCTACACCTTC. Translating it yields CASSPQGYSNYGYTF.

The V and J genes are TRBV7-2 and TRBJ1-2, with a possible D match to TRBD1 (5 bases). Germline V CDR1 and CDR2: SGHTA, FQGNSA. The germline V and J ends were trimmed by 1 base and 5 bases, with 14 bases remaining between them. The CDR3 consists of 15 residues. For the CDR3, the DNA is TGTGCCAGCAGCTTAGAGGGGTCGTCCCCTTATGGCTACACCTTC. It translates to CASSLEGSSPYGYTF.

DNA of the CDR3: TGCGCCAGCAGCCCGGAGACAGGGAAAAACATTCAGTACTTC. Translating it yields CASSPETGKNIQYF. This sequence joins TRBV5-1 and TRBJ2-4, with TRBD1 matching over 7 bases. The V gene end was trimmed by 4 bases and the J gene end by 4 bases; junction bases not matched to a gene: 5. The CDR3 is 14 residues long. Germline V CDR1 and CDR2: SGHRS, YFSETQ.

V usage is TRBV18 and J usage is TRBJ1-1, with D maybe TRBD1 (6 bases). This CDR3 region has 14 residues. Per germline, CDR1 KGHSH and CDR2 LQKENI. The V end was cut by 5 bases, the J end by 4 bases, with 14 bases between. The CDR3 sequence is CASSGYREGTEAFF. The CDR3 DNA sequence: TGTGCCAGCTCAGGTTACAGGGAGGGCACTGAAGCTTTCTTT.

V and J are TRBV29-1 and TRBJ2-2; D is undetermined. CDR1 is SQVTM and CDR2 is ANQGSEA in the germline V gene. The CDR3 spans 15 residues. Trimming removed 5 bases from V and 1 base from J, with 14 bases in between. CDR3 nucleotides: TGCAGCGTTAGTTTGGGTACCGGGAACACCGGGGAGCTGTTTTTT. It specifies CSVSLGTGNTGELFF.

The chain has TRBV5-6 and TRBJ2-3; D possibly corresponds to TRBD2 (8 bases). The V end lost 1 base, the J end lost 6 bases, and 21 bases lay between the germline ends. This CDR3 comprises 17 residues. Germline-derived CDR1 and CDR2 are SGHDT and YYEEEE. The DNA for the CDR3 is TGTGCCAGCAGCTTGAGACTAGCGATGAAGACAGGGGATACGCAGTATTTT. This encodes CASSLRLAMKTGDTQYF. Supplemented by reference TRBV5-6 and TRBJ2-3, the full variable domain reads DAGVTQSPTHLIKTRGQQVTLRCSPKSGHDTVSWYQQALGQGPQFIFQYYEEEERQRGNFPDRFSGHQFPNYSSELNVNALLLGDSALYLCASSLRLAMKTGDTQYFGPGTRLTVL.

Only a few counts were recorded for this clone. V is TRBV5-6 and J is TRBJ1-1; D is unclear. Germline assignment: CDR1 SGHDT and CDR2 YYEEEE. V gave up 1 base and J gave up 0 bases, with 19 bases separating them. The CDR3 spans 18 residues. CDR3 DNA sequence: TGTGCCAGCAGCTTGTGGAGAGAACAGCTCTCAATGAACACTGAAGCTTTCTTT. Translated, it gives CASSLWREQLSMNTEAFF. The complete variable domain, with remaining parts taken from reference TRBV5-6 and TRBJ1-1, reads DAGVTQSPTHLIKTRGQQVTLRCSPKSGHDTVSWYQQALGQGPQFIFQYYEEEERQRGNFPDRFSGHQFPNYSSELNVNALLLGDSALYLCASSLWREQLSMNTEAFFGQGTRLTVV.

This clone was seen a few times. The chain is built from TRBV4-1 and TRBJ2-4, with TRBD2 matching 10 bases. V dropped 0 bases and J dropped 2; count of bases not matched to a gene: 13. Germline V gene lookup returns CDR1 MGHRA and CDR2 YSYEKL. This CDR3 is 20 amino acids long. DNA for the CDR3: TGCGCCAGCAGCCAAGAGGGTCAGCGGGAGGGCCTATGGTCCAAAAACATTCAGTACTTC. Protein: CASSQEGQREGLWSKNIQYF.

The chain joins TRBV5-1 to TRBJ2-5, with D tentatively TRBD1 or TRBD2 (5 bases each). V lost 1 base and J 1 base, leaving 11 bases between the germline ends. CDR3 size: 15 residues. Per germline, CDR1 SGHRS and CDR2 YFSETQ. The CDR3 bases are TGCGCCAGCAGCTTGTCTGGGGACCCCCAAGAGACCCAGTACTTC. Its translation: CASSLSGDPQETQYF.

The gene calls are TRBV14 and TRBJ2-7, with 8 bases fitting TRBD2. V lost 1 base, J lost 1 base, and 6 bases stayed unmatched. The CDR3 extends over 16 amino acids. Per germline, CDR1 SGHDN and CDR2 FVKESK. As DNA, the CDR3 is TGTGCCAGCAGCCAAGTGGGAGGGACTAGTTCCTACGAGCAGTACTTC. Protein: CASSQVGGTSSYEQYF.